This T cell receptor (beta chain) was retrieved from a study of naive and memory T cell subsets. Findings and caveats of the study: Naive repertoires, especially CD8, held a few larger clonotypes, possibly memory cells re-expressing CD45RA. In naive cells, over 90% of TCR sequences were seen only once.

The beta constant-region primer was an equimolar mix of two oligonucleotides covering TRBC1 and TRBC2. Four rounds of PCR amplified the ligated cDNA using nested alpha and beta constant-region primers plus SP2. TCRdb used MiXCR to reprocess the UMI-ligation and nested PCR reads, holding one entry per CDR3 protein. The sample lists about 150,000 distinct CDR3 sequences; about 20% were seen once. CDR3 length equals 16 residues. Looked up from germline, CDR1 is SGHNT and CDR2 is YYREEE (reference sequence). V was pared by 0 bases and J by 3 bases, with 3 bases of the junction left unmatched. Four subsets defined by CD45RA and CD27 were sorted after CD3, CD4, CD8 and live/dead staining. This clonotype was observed many times. Its antigen is as yet unknown.

Sequencing was carried out using naive CD4+ T cells from blood. The V call is TRBV5-4, the J call TRBJ2-3, with TRBD2 matching 11 bases. This clonotype originated in a human donor in good health. The CDR3 sequence: CASSLASGRLTDTQYF. CDR3 bases: TGTGCCAGCAGCTTGGCTAGCGGGAGGCTAACAGATACGCAGTATTTT.